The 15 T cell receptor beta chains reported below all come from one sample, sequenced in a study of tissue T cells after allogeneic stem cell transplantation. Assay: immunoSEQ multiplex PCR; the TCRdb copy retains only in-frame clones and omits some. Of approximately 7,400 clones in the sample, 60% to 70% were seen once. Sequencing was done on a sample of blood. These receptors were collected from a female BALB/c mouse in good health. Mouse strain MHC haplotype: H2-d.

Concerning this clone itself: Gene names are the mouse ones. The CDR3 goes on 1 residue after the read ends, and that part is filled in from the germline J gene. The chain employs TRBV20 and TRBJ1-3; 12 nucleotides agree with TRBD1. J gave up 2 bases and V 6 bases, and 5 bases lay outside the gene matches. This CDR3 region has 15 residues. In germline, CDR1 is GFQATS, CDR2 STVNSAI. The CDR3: CGALRDRGPGNTLYF. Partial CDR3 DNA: TGTGGTGCCCTCCGGGACAGGGGGCCTGGAAATACGCTCTAT.

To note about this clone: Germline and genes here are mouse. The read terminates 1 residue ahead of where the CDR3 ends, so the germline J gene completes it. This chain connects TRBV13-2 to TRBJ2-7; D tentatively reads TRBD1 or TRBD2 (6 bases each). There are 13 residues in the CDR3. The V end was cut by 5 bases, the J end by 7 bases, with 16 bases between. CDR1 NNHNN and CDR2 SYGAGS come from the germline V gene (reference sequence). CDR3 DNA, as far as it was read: TGTGCCAGCGGGGGGGCCGGGGCGCTGGAACAGTAC. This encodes CASGGAGALEQY. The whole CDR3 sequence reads CASGGAGALEQYF.

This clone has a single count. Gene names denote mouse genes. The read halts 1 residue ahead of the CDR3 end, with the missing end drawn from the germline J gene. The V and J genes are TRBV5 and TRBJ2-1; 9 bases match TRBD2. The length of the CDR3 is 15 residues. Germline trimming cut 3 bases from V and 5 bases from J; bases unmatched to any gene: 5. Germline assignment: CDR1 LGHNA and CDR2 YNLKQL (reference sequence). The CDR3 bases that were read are TGTGCCAGCAGCCACCTCTGGGGGGGAGATGCTGAGCAGTTC. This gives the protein CASSHLWGGDAEQF. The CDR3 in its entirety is CASSHLWGGDAEQFF.

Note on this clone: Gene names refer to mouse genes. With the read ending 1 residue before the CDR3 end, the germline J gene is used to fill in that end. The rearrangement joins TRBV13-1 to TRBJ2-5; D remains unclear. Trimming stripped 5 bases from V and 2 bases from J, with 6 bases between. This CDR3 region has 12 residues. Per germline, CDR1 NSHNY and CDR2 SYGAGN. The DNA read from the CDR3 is TGTGCCAGCAGCCTCTCCCAAGACACCCAGTAC. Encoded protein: CASSLSQDTQY. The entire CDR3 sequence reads CASSLSQDTQYF.

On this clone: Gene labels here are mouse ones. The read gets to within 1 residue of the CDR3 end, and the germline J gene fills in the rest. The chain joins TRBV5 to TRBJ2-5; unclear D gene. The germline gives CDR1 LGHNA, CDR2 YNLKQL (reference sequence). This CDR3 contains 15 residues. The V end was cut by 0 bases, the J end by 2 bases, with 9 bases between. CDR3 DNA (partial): TGTGCCAGCAGCCAAGATTCGGGGAGCCAAGACACCCAGTAC. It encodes CASSQDSGSQDTQY. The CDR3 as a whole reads CASSQDSGSQDTQYF.

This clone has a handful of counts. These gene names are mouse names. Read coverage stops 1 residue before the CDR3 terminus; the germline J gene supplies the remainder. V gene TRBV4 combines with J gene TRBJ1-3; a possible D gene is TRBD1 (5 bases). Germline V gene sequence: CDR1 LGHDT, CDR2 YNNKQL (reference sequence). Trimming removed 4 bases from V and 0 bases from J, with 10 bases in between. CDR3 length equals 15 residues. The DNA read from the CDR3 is TGTGCCAGCAGCTGGGGGGGAAATTCTGGAAATACGCTCTAT. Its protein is CASSWGGNSGNTLY. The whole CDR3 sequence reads CASSWGGNSGNTLYF.

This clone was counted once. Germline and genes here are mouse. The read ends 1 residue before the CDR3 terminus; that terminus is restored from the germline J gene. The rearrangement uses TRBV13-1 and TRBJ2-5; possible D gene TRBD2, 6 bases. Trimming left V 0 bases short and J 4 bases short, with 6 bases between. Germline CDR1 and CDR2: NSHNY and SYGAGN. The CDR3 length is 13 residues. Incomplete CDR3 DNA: TGTGCCAGCAGTGATGCTGGGGAAGACACCCAGTAC. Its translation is CASSDAGEDTQY. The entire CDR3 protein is CASSDAGEDTQYF.

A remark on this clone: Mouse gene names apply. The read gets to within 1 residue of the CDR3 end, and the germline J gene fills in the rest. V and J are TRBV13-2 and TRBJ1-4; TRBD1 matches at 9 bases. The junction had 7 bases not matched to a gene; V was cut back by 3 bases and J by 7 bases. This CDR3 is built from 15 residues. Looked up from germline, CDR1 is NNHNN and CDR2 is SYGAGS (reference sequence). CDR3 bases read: TGTGCCAGCGGTGGAGACAGGGGGAGTCCCGAAAGATTATTT. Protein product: CASGGDRGSPERLF. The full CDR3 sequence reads CASGGDRGSPERLFF.

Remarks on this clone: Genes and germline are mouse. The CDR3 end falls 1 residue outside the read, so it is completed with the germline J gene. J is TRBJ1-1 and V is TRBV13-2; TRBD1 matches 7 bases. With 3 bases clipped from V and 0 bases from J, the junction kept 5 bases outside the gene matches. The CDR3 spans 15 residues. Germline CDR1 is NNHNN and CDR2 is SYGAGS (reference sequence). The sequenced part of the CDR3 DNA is TGTGCCAGCGGTGCCCCCGGGACAGAGAACACAGAAGTCTTC. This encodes CASGAPGTENTEVF. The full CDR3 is CASGAPGTENTEVFF.

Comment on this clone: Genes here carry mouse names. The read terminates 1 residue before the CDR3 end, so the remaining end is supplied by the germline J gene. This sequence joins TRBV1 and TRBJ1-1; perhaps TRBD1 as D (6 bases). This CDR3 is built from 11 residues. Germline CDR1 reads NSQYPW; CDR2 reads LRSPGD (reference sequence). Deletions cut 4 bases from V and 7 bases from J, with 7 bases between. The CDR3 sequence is CTCSDREEVFF. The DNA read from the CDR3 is TGCACCTGCAGTGACAGGGAAGAAGTCTTC. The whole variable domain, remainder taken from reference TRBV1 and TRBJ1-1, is VTLLEQNPRWRLVPRGQAVNLRCILKNSQYPWMSWYQQDLQKQLQWLFTLRSPGDKEVKSLPGADYLATRVTDTELRLQVANMSQGRTLYCTCSDREEVFFGKGTRLTVV.

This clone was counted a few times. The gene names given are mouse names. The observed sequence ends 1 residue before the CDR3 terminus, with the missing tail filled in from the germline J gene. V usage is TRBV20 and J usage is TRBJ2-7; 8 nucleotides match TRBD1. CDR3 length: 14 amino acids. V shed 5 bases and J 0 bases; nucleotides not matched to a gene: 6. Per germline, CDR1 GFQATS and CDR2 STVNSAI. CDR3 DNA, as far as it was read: TGTGGTGCTTACAGGGGGACCTCCTCCTATGAACAGTAC. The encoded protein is CGAYRGTSSYEQY. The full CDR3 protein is CGAYRGTSSYEQYF. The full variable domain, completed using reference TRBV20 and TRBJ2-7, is GALVYQYPRRTICKSGTSMRMECQAVGFQATSVAWYRQSPQKTFELIALSTVNSAIKYEQNFTQEKFPISHPNLSFSSMTVLNAYLEDRGLYLCGAYRGTSSYEQYFGPGTRLTVL.

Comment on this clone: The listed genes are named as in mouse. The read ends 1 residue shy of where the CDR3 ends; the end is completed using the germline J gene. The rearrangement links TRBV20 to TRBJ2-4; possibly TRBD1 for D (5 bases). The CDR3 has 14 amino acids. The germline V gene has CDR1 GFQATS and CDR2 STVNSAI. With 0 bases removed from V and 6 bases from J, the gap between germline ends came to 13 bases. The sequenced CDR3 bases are TGTGGTGCTAGGGATTGGCAGGGAGGGAACACCTTGTAC. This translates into CGARDWQGGNTLY. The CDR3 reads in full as CGARDWQGGNTLYF.

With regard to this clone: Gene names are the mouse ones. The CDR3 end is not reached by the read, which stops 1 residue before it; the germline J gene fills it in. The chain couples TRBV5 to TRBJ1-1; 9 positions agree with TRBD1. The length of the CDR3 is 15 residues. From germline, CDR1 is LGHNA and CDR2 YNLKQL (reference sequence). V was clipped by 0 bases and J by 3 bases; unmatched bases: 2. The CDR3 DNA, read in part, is TGTGCCAGCAGCCAAGAGGACAGGGGAGACACAGAAGTCTTC. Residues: CASSQEDRGDTEVF. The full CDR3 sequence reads CASSQEDRGDTEVFF.

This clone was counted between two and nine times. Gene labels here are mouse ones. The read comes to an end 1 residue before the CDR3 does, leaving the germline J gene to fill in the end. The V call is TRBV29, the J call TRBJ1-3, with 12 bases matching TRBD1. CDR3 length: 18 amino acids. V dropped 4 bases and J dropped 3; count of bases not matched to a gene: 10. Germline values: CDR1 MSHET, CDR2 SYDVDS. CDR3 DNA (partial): TGTGCTAGCAGTTCCACCCTCGGGACAGGGGGCCTTGGAAATACGCTCTAT. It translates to CASSSTLGTGGLGNTLY. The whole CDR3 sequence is CASSSTLGTGGLGNTLYF.

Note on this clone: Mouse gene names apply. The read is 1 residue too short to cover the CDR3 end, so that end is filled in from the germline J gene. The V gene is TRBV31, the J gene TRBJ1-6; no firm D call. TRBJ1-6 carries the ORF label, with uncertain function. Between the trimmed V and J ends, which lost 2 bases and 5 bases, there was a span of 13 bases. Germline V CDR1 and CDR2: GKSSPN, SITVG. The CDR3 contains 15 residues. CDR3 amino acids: CAWSSLGSNNSPLYF. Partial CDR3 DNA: TGTGCCTGGAGTTCCCTCGGGTCAAATAATTCGCCCCTCTAC.